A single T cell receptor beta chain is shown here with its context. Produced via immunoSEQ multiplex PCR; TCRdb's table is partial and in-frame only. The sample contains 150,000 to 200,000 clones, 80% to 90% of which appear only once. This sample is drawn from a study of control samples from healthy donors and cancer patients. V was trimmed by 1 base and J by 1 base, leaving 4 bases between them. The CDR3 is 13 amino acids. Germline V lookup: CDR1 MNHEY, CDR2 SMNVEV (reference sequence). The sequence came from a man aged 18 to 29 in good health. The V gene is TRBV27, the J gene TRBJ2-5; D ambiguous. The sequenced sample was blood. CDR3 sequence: CASSLYPQETQYF. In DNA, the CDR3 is TGTGCCAGCAGTTTATATCCCCAAGAGACCCAGTACTTC.